The 14 T cell receptor beta chains below come from one sample, sequenced in a study of T cell responses to AZD1222 COVID-19 vaccine. Method: immunoSEQ multiplex PCR; TCRdb's copy keeps in-frame clones and lacks some. The sample consists of fewer than 180,000 clones, about nine tenths of them appearing once. Sequenced material: peripheral blood, taken 28 days after the second AZD1222 dose. All receptors come from an adult who received the AZD1222 COVID-19 vaccine.

This sequence joins TRBV20-1 and TRBJ1-2; D is uncertain. The CDR3 loop spans 12 amino acids. The germline V and J ends were trimmed by 3 bases and 2 bases, with 7 bases remaining between them. CDR1 and CDR2 from the germline V gene are DFQATT and SNEGSKA (reference sequence). The CDR3 loop reads CSASKENYGYTF. CDR3 sequence (DNA): TGCAGTGCTAGTAAAGAGAACTATGGCTACACCTTC.

V gene TRBV7-9 combines with J gene TRBJ2-5, with TRBD2 as a possible D gene (7 bases). This CDR3 is built from 15 residues. CDR1 is SEHNR, CDR2 FQNEAQ, per germline (reference sequence). Trimming removed 5 bases at V and 3 bases at J, with 16 bases between. DNA for the CDR3: TGTGCCAGCAGCCCGTGGGGGGCGGGGGAAGAGACCCAGTACTTC. As protein: CASSPWGAGEETQYF.

The chain couples TRBV20-1 to TRBJ1-2; D might be TRBD1 (5 bases). This CDR3 is built from 12 residues. Germline assignment: CDR1 DFQATT and CDR2 SNEGSKA (reference sequence). V gave up 3 bases and J gave up 6 bases, with 11 bases separating them. CDR3 DNA sequence: TGCAGTGCTAGTATGGGGGATAATGGCTACACCTTC. Translated: CSASMGDNGYTF.

Only one count was recorded for this clone. This chain links TRBV4-2 with TRBJ1-4; possible D gene TRBD1, 5 bases. Trimming left V 0 bases short and J 1 base short, with 6 bases between. Germline V gene sequence: CDR1 LGHNA, CDR2 YNFKEQ. CDR3 length: 15 residues. The CDR3: CASSQDRGTNEKLFF. The CDR3 region has the DNA TGTGCCAGCAGCCAAGATAGGGGAACTAATGAAAAACTGTTTTTT.

This rearrangement joins TRBV6-5 to TRBJ1-6; 7 positions agree with TRBD1. J gave up 3 bases and V 6 bases, and 5 bases lay outside the gene matches. Germline V gene sequence: CDR1 MNHEY, CDR2 SVGAGI. The CDR3 is 15 amino acids. As DNA, the CDR3 is TGTGCCAGCAGACCTGGGACAGACTATAATTCACCCCTCCACTTT. This encodes CASRPGTDYNSPLHF.

V is TRBV27 and J is TRBJ1-1; 8 bases align to TRBD1. The CDR3 is 15 residues long. V trimming: 1 base; J trimming: 1 base; junction bases outside the gene matches: 2. Per the germline V gene, CDR1 is MNHEY and CDR2 is SMNVEV (reference sequence). CDR3 sequence reads: CASSLFGTGNTEAFF. CDR3 bases: TGTGCCAGCAGTTTATTTGGGACAGGGAACACTGAAGCTTTCTTT.

The chain employs TRBV20-1 and TRBJ2-1; D is uncertain. V lost 5 bases and J lost 6, with 5 bases in between. The CDR3 covers 10 residues. Germline V gene lookup returns CDR1 DFQATT and CDR2 SNEGSKA (reference sequence). CDR3 residues: CSAGGNEQFF. The CDR3 nucleotides are TGCAGTGCTGGTGGCAATGAGCAGTTCTTC.

A word on this clone: The same CDR3 arises from other DNA sequences in this sample as well. V gene TRBV27 combines with J gene TRBJ1-1; no reliable D call. V was clipped by 5 bases and J by 1 base, with 8 bases between them. The CDR3 totals 13 residues. CDR1 and CDR2 from the germline V gene are MNHEY and SMNVEV (reference sequence). In DNA, the CDR3 is TGTGCCAGCAGTCTGACATCGAACACTGAAGCTTTCTTT. Its protein is CASSLTSNTEAFF.

This clone was observed a few times. V usage is TRBV5-1 and J usage is TRBJ1-1; D may be TRBD1 (6 bases). The CDR3 sequence is 14 residues long. V lost 3 bases to trimming and J lost 5 bases, with 14 bases between them. Germline lookup yields CDR1 SGHRS and CDR2 YFSETQ. CDR3 in amino acids: CASSWAPTGTEAFF. CDR3 nucleotide sequence: TGCGCCAGCAGCTGGGCCCCTACAGGGACTGAAGCTTTCTTT.

This chain links TRBV9 with TRBJ2-5; a weak D match, TRBD2 (5 bases). This CDR3 contains 13 residues. Germline V gene lookup returns CDR1 SGDLS and CDR2 YYNGEE. The ends were cut back, 3 bases at V and 5 bases at J, with 11 bases in the middle. This CDR3 reads CASSAPGEETQYF. Here the CDR3 DNA reads TGTGCCAGCAGCGCCCCCGGGGAGGAGACCCAGTACTTC.

The chain uses TRBV10-2 and TRBJ2-3; 7 nucleotides agree with TRBD1. Germline V gene sequence: CDR1 WSHSY, CDR2 SAAADI. The trim removed 6 bases at V and 4 bases at J, leaving 4 bases unmatched. This CDR3 contains 13 residues. The CDR3 sequence: CASSGQVADTQYF. In DNA, the CDR3 is TGCGCCAGCAGCGGACAGGTGGCAGATACGCAGTATTTT.

This sequence joins TRBV6-2 or TRBV6-3 and TRBJ1-2; D remains unclear. The V gene's germline CDR1 is MNHEY and CDR2 SVGEGT. The V end was cut by 2 bases, the J end by 4 bases, with 8 bases between. CDR3 length: 13 amino acids. CDR3 DNA sequence: TGTGCCAGCAGTTACGAGAGGGTCTATGGCTACACCTTC. Protein: CASSYERVYGYTF.

This clone was observed a single time. The chain joins TRBV7-2 to TRBJ1-2; D call uncertain. Trimming pared 1 base from V and 4 bases from J, leaving 4 bases between. Germline-derived CDR1 and CDR2 are SGHTA and FQGNSA. There are 12 residues in the CDR3. In DNA form, the CDR3 reads TGTGCCAGCAGCTTAGGGGTCTATGGCTACACCTTC. This encodes CASSLGVYGYTF.

The rearrangement links TRBV5-1 to TRBJ1-1, with 8 bases fitting TRBD1. V lost 4 bases and J lost 0; bases outside the gene matches: 8. Germline assignment: CDR1 SGHRS and CDR2 YFSETQ. The CDR3 is 16 residues long. For the CDR3, the DNA is TGCGCCAGCAGCCCCCCGACAGGGGCAATGAACACTGAAGCTTTCTTT. It translates to CASSPPTGAMNTEAFF.